Below, 28 T cell receptor beta chains from the same sample are listed, as sequenced in a study of blood T cells in healthy people across ages. A second PCR of 7 to 11 cycles used a sample-barcoded 5' primer and a J-beta primer mix. Using its own MiXCR run on the 5' RACE reads, TCRdb lists one record per CDR3 protein. The sample contains around 1,700,000 distinct CDR3 sequences, under 30% of which appear only once. The sample comprised blood. The source of these receptors is a woman aged 30 to 39 in good health.

A few counts support this clonotype. J is TRBJ2-3 and V is TRBV1; no DNA check was done on the table's D call, TRBD2. TRBV1 is annotated as a pseudogene. The CDR3 length is 16 residues. The CDR3 nucleotides read TGCACCAGCAGCCAAGAAGAGCGAAGGGCCGGTAATACGCAGTATTTT. Protein sequence: CTSSQEERRAGNTQYF.

This clonotype was detected many times. The rearrangement uses TRBV29-1 and TRBJ1-2; weak D call: TRBD1 (6 bases). The CDR3 is made up of 15 amino acids. In germline, CDR1 is SQVTM, CDR2 ANQGSEA. Trimming pared 1 base from V and 3 bases from J, leaving 15 bases between. The CDR3 sequence is CSVEAPTQGYYGYTF. CDR3 nucleotides: TGCAGCGTTGAAGCCCCGACACAGGGCTACTATGGCTACACCTTC.

This clonotype has more than one count but fewer than ten. The CDR3 here is CASSPGLGFLHEQYF. CDR3 in DNA: TGTGCCAGCAGCCCGGGACTAGGCTTCCTCCACGAGCAGTACTTC. The gene calls are TRBV14 and TRBJ2-7, with TRBD2 identical over 8 bases. Germline lookup yields CDR1 SGHDN and CDR2 FVKESK. This CDR3 region has 15 residues. Germline trimming cut 4 bases from V and 5 bases from J; bases unmatched to any gene: 10.

The genes are TRBV18 and TRBJ1-2; unclear D gene. CDR3 size: 13 residues. The germline V gene encodes CDR1 KGHSH and CDR2 LQKENI. V was pared by 1 base and J by 8 bases, with 11 bases between. The CDR3 DNA follows: TGTGCCAGCTCACCACAGGCGGCGGCGGGCTACACCTTC. Translation gives CASSPQAAAGYTF.

This clonotype was counted a few times. This sequence joins TRBV12-3 or TRBV12-4 and TRBJ1-4, with D tentatively TRBD1 (6 bases). This CDR3 spans 15 amino acids. V lost 0 bases and J lost 8, with 13 bases in between. CDR3 nucleotides: TGTGCCAGCAGTTTAGCGCGGGCAGGGGAAGAAAAACTGTTTTTT. It is translated as CASSLARAGEEKLFF.

CDR3 nucleotides: TGCGCCAGCAGTAATGCTAGGGCTGGGGCCAACGTCCTGACTTTC. It yields the protein CASSNARAGANVLTF. J is TRBJ2-6 and V is TRBV5-1; D unclear. Germline lookup yields CDR1 SGHRS and CDR2 YFSETQ. V was pared by 5 bases and J by 2 bases, with 11 bases between. The CDR3 extends over 15 amino acids.

The V call is TRBV5-5, the J call TRBJ2-2; D possibly matches TRBD1 or TRBD2 (5 bases each). From germline, CDR1 is SGHKS and CDR2 YYEKEE (reference sequence). Trimming removed 2 bases from V and 10 bases from J, with 12 bases in between. CDR3 length: 13 amino acids. The CDR3 DNA reads TGTGCCAGCAGCTTTTACGGGGCGGTGGAGCTGTTTTTT. This encodes CASSFYGAVELFF.

This clonotype was detected a few times. The rearrangement uses TRBV20-1 and TRBJ2-7, with D unclear. The DNA end is a closer match to TRBJ2-5, so the J assignment may be wrong. Germline loops: CDR1 DFQATT, CDR2 SNEGSKA (reference sequence). The length of the CDR3 is 12 residues. CDR3 DNA sequence: TGCAGTGCTAGGAGTCCGGTGGAGACCCAGTACTTC. Translating gives CSARSPVETQYF.

In this sample, this clonotype turned up once. The chain employs TRBV24-1 and TRBJ2-2; maybe TRBD1 (5 bases). This CDR3 spans 12 amino acids. Trimming removed 9 bases from V and 2 bases from J, with 6 bases in between. The germline gives CDR1 KGHDR, CDR2 SFDVKD. CDR3 amino acids: CATQGNTGELFF. CDR3 bases: TGTGCCACCCAGGGAAACACCGGGGAGCTGTTTTTT.

In its sample, this clonotype was seen many times. The V call is TRBV12-3 or TRBV12-4, the J call TRBJ2-1; possible D gene TRBD2, 5 bases. CDR3 size: 13 residues. V was pared by 3 bases and J by 7 bases, with 10 bases between. The chain's CDR3 is CASSFGDLNEQFF. CDR3 nucleotide sequence: TGTGCCAGCAGTTTCGGGGATTTGAATGAGCAGTTCTTC.

This clonotype is a singleton in its sample. This sequence joins TRBV21-1 and TRBJ2-3; no check of the table's D call, TRBD1, against the DNA was made. TRBV21-1 is shown as a pseudogene. This CDR3 is 13 amino acids long. CDR3 DNA: TGTGCCAGCAGCACGTTCCCGGCAGATACGCAGTATTTT. The encoded protein is CASSTFPADTQYF.

This clonotype has a count of ten or more. The chain joins TRBV20-1 to TRBJ2-5, with D possibly matching TRBD2 (5 bases). The germline V and J ends were trimmed by 1 base and 1 base, with 7 bases remaining between them. The CDR3 totals 13 residues. Germline CDR1 reads DFQATT; CDR2 reads SNEGSKA (reference sequence). The CDR3 DNA reads TGCAGTGCTAGAGGAGGACTCCAAGAGACCCAGTACTTC. It is translated as CSARGGLQETQYF.

This clonotype showed up just a few times. The chain employs TRBV4-1 and TRBJ2-1, with a tentative D call TRBD1 (5 bases). The CDR3 has 15 amino acids. V dropped 0 bases and J dropped 9 bases, with 15 bases sitting between them. Germline CDR1 reads MGHRA; CDR2 reads YSYEKL. CDR3 sequence reads: CASSQERQGVGEQFF. The CDR3 coding sequence is TGCGCCAGCAGCCAAGAACGGCAGGGTGTAGGTGAGCAGTTCTTC.

With respect to this clonotype: Given a much more abundant clone one base away, this may be a read error. V usage is TRBV10-3 and J usage is TRBJ1-1, with D possibly being TRBD1 (5 bases). CDR1 and CDR2 from the germline V gene are ENHRY and SYGVKD. This CDR3 comprises 13 residues. Here the CDR3 reads CTTNIRADTEAFF. The DNA for the CDR3 is TGTACCACAAATATCAGGGCTGACACTGAAGCTTTCTTT.

V and J are TRBV20-1 and TRBJ2-7, with 7 bases lining up with TRBD1. The V gene end was trimmed by 3 bases and the J gene end by 0 bases; junction bases not matched to a gene: 5. Looked up from germline, CDR1 is DFQATT and CDR2 is SNEGSKA (reference sequence). This CDR3 has 14 residues. The CDR3 nucleotides read TGCAGTGCTAGCAGGGACAGCAGCTCCTACGAGCAGTACTTC. Translating gives CSASRDSSSYEQYF.

This clonotype was seen a handful of times. The J gene is TRBJ2-1, the V gene TRBV6-2 or TRBV6-3; no firm D call. V gave up 2 bases and J gave up 9 bases, with 8 bases separating them. The CDR3 has 12 amino acids. Germline V gives CDR1 MNHEY, CDR2 SVGEGT. For the CDR3, the DNA is TGTGCCAGCAGTTACCCTCATCCTGAGCAGTTCTTC. The encoded protein is CASSYPHPEQFF.

The chain is built from TRBV29-1 and TRBJ2-5; D possibly corresponds to TRBD1 (7 bases). This CDR3 comprises 14 residues. Germline-derived CDR1 and CDR2 are SQVTM and ANQGSEA. With 7 bases removed from V and 2 bases from J, the gap between germline ends came to 17 bases. In DNA, the CDR3 is TGCAGCGGCGGGACAGTTGATCCACAAGAGACCCAGTACTTC. It translates to CSGGTVDPQETQYF.

About this clonotype: The junction shows a germline mismatch at one end, possibly a read error. V usage is TRBV7-9 and J usage is TRBJ2-1; weak D call: TRBD2 (6 bases). Germline values: CDR1 SEHNR, CDR2 FQNEAQ (reference sequence). The CDR3 contains 17 residues. The CDR3 bases are TGTCCCAGCAGCTTAGCGGCGGGACTTGATTTGTACAATGAGCAGTTCTTC. Encoded protein: CPSSLAAGLDLYNEQFF.

This clonotype came up a few times. J is TRBJ1-5 and V is TRBV30; TRBD1 matches 9 bases. This CDR3 is built from 14 residues. After removal of 3 bases from V and 6 bases from J, the junction contained 6 bases not matched to a gene. Per germline, CDR1 GTSNPN and CDR2 SVGIG (reference sequence). CDR3 amino acids: CAWSPGTGTQPQHF. The DNA of the CDR3 is TGTGCCTGGAGCCCCGGGACAGGGACTCAGCCCCAGCATTTT.

The sample holds a few counts of this clonotype. This chain links TRBV3-1 with TRBJ2-7; D not resolved. Germline CDR1 is LGHDT and CDR2 is YNNKEL (reference sequence). Trimming left V 1 base short and J 2 bases short, with 9 bases between. The CDR3 is 14 residues long. CDR3 sequence: CASSQVPRPYEQYF. Written as DNA, the CDR3 is TGTGCCAGCAGCCAAGTCCCTCGGCCCTACGAGCAGTACTTC.

The V call is TRBV20-1, the J call TRBJ2-5; 8 bases are shared with TRBD1. The CDR3 loop spans 13 amino acids. V was clipped by 6 bases and J by 5 bases; unmatched bases: 8. The germline gives CDR1 DFQATT, CDR2 SNEGSKA (reference sequence). CDR3 residues: CSAGGQGSETQYF. CDR3 sequence (DNA): TGCAGTGCAGGAGGACAGGGCTCCGAGACCCAGTACTTC.

This clonotype was detected a few times. This chain's CDR3 is CASSLVAGGFYNEQFF. The CDR3 coding sequence is TGTGCCAGCAGCTTAGTAGCGGGGGGTTTCTACAATGAGCAGTTCTTC. V usage is TRBV7-6 and J usage is TRBJ2-1; 10 bases map to TRBD2. The CDR3 runs to 16 residues. CDR1 and CDR2 (germline): SGHVS, FNYEAQ. J gave up 3 bases and V 1 base, and 3 bases lay outside the gene matches.

This rearrangement joins TRBV12-3 or TRBV12-4 to TRBJ2-1; 11 bases agree with TRBD2. This CDR3 comprises 14 residues. The J segment lost 15 bases and the V segment lost 7 bases, leaving 14 bases of the junction unmatched. This chain's CDR3 is CASTLASGGTPRFF. Written as DNA, the CDR3 is TGTGCCAGCACCCTCGCTAGCGGGGGGACCCCTCGGTTCTTC.

This clonotype was found once. The chain is built from TRBV29-1 and TRBJ1-1; 7 nucleotides line up with TRBD1. Germline V gene sequence: CDR1 SQVTM, CDR2 ANQGSEA. The CDR3 sequence is 14 residues long. V lost 6 bases and J lost 4; bases outside the gene matches: 11. CDR3 residues: CSVTPGGGITEAFF. CDR3 sequence (DNA): TGCAGCGTCACCCCAGGGGGGGGGATCACTGAAGCTTTCTTT.

In the case of this clonotype: One base away lies a much larger clone, so this may be a sequencing read error. The rearrangement uses TRBV5-1 and TRBJ2-1, with TRBD2 identical over 7 bases. Trimming removed 4 bases from V and 5 bases from J; junction bases left unmatched: 6. CDR1 is SGHRS and CDR2 is YFSETQ in the germline V gene. The CDR3 runs to 14 residues. CDR3 sequence: CASSARGTHNEQFF. CDR3 in DNA: TGCGCCAGCAGCGCGCGGGGGACTCACAATGAGCAGTTCTTC.

In its sample, this clonotype was seen once. This sequence joins TRBV29-1 and TRBJ1-3; D is unresolved. Trimming took off 4 bases at V and 4 bases at J, with 11 bases between the two ends. CDR1 is SQVTM and CDR2 is ANQGSEA in the germline V gene. The CDR3 totals 13 residues. CDR3 in amino acids: CSVVAGNGNTIYF. CDR3 nucleotide sequence: TGCAGCGTTGTGGCGGGGAACGGAAACACCATATATTTT. The full variable domain, rest sourced from reference TRBV29-1 and TRBJ1-3, is SAVISQKPSRDICQRGTSLTIQCQVDSQVTMMFWYRQQPGQSLTLIATANQGSEATYESGFVIDKFPISRPNLTFSTLTVSNMSPEDSSIYLCSVVAGNGNTIYFGEGSWLTVV.

This clonotype was counted once. V is TRBV20-1 and J is TRBJ2-5, with 7 bases aligning to TRBD2. The J call may be in error: the DNA end matches TRBJ2-7 better. The CDR3 length is 13 residues. In germline, CDR1 is DFQATT, CDR2 SNEGSKA (reference sequence). The CDR3 DNA sequence: TGCAGTGGTTCTAGCGGAAACTCCTACGAGCAGTACTTC. Translating it yields CSGSSGNSYEQYF.

The chain combines TRBV2 with TRBJ1-5, with 7 bases aligning to TRBD1. CDR1 is SNHLY, CDR2 FYNNEI, per germline. This CDR3 is 13 amino acids long. Trimming took 11 bases from V and 2 from J; bases not matched to a gene: 6. CDR3 sequence: CAAGGEGNQPQHF. The CDR3 nucleotides read TGTGCCGCAGGGGGGGAGGGCAATCAGCCCCAGCATTTT.